This T cell receptor (beta chain) was identified during a study of blood T cell repertoires in COVID-19. The wider study: The cDNA or gDNA used as material had been derived from T cells, B-cell-depleted T cells, or PBMCs.

Seattle participants joined during active infection and were tracked over time. CDR3 length: 15 residues. The J segment lost 6 bases and the V segment lost 1 base, leaving 7 bases of the junction unmatched. Germline lookup yields CDR1 MNHNS and CDR2 SASEGT. This clone has more than one count but fewer than ten. Authors' analysis steps: Nucleated cell counts were estimated from reference gene primer amplification. Libraries were prepared by immunoSEQ multiplex PCR; TCRdb keeps only in-frame clonotypes and omits some of them. V and J calls and clone size are those listed in that table; D and trimming were worked out from the DNA. The sample records 180,000 or so clones, approximately 87% being singletons.

The material sequenced was peripheral blood. This sequence originates from a person aged 70 to 85 with COVID-19, enrolled during active disease. The gene calls are TRBV6-1 and TRBJ2-7; TRBD2 matches 9 bases. CDR3 residues: CASSEESGRPLEQYF. For the CDR3, the DNA is TGTGCCAGCAGTGAAGAGAGCGGGAGGCCCCTCGAGCAGTACTTC.